This TCR beta chain was sequenced in a study of response to subunit inactivated influenza vaccine. Germline V gives CDR1 DFQATT, CDR2 SNEGSKA (reference sequence). Unmatched junction bases numbered 10, after V lost 5 bases and J lost 6 bases. The CDR3 is 15 residues long. In its sample, this clonotype was seen a few times. Its antigen is currently unknown. TCRdb re-analysed the RT-PCR reads in MiXCR, keeping a single row per CDR3 protein. The table includes around 760,000 distinct CDR3 sequences, approximately 15% detected once. Study outcomes and limitations: The authors suggested that few new T cells are recruited per seasonal influenza vaccination.

The source material was PBMCs from blood, sampled less than 15 days before vaccination. This sequence joins TRBV20-1 and TRBJ1-6; TRBD1 matches 7 bases. This TCR derives from a man aged 50 to 59 who received an inactivated influenza vaccine. The CDR3 spells CSAVPGQQINSPLHF. DNA of the CDR3: TGCAGTGCTGTACCGGGACAGCAGATTAATTCACCCCTCCACTTT.